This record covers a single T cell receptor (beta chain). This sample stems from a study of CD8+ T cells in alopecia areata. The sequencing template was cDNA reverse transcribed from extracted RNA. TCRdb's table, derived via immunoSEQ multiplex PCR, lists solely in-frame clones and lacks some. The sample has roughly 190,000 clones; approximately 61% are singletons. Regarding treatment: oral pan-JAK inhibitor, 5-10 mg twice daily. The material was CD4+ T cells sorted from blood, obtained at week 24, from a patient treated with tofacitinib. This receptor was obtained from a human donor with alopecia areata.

This CDR3 is CASSGQPLGGELFF. The CDR3 region has the DNA TGTGCCAGCAGTGGGCAGCCCCTGGGGGGGGAGCTGTTTTTT. The chain joins TRBV7-2 to TRBJ2-2; D gene ambiguous. V lost 6 bases, J lost 8 bases, and 16 bases lay in between. CDR1 and CDR2 (germline): SGHTA, FQGNSA. The CDR3 is 14 residues long. Using reference TRBV7-2 and TRBJ2-2 for the parts outside the CDR3, the full variable domain is GAGVSQSPSNKVTEKGKDVELRCDPISGHTALYWYRQSLGQGLEFLIYFQGNSAPDKSGLPSDRFSAERTGGSVSTLTIQRTQQEDSAVYLCASSGQPLGGELFFGEGSRLTVL.